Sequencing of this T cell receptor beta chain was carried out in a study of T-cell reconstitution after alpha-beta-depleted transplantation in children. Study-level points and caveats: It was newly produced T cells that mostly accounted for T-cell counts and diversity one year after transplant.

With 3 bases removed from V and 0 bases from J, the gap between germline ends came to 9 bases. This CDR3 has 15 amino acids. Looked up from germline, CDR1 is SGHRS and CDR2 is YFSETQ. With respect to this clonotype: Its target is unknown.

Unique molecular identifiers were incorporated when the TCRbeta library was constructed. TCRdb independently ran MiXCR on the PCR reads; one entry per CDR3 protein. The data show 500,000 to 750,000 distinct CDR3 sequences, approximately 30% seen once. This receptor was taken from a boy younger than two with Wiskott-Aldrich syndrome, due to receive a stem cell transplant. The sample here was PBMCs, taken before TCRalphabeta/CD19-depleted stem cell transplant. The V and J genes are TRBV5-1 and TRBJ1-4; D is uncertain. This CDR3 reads CASSSNSATNEKLFF. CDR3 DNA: TGCGCCAGCAGCTCTAATTCGGCAACTAATGAAAAACTGTTTTTT.